The 8 T cell receptor beta chains below all came from one sample that was sequenced in a study of spatial heterogeneity in lung cancer. In TCRdb, the 5' RACE reads were re-called with MiXCR into one record per CDR3 protein. The sample has approximately 5,400 distinct CDR3 sequences; 34% are singletons. Noted time point: sample taken at primary tumor resection. Without sorting, whole RNA was sequenced from tumor, nontumor lung or frozen PBMC. Sequencing used PBMCs, obtained at surgery. These receptor sequences come from a female donor with early-stage non-small cell lung cancer.

In regard to this clonotype: The library was designed around alpha chains, so this beta chain is a stray read whose abundance carries little weight. The chain has TRBV28 and TRBJ2-7; a weak D match, TRBD1 (7 bases). The ends were cut back, 10 bases at V and 0 bases at J, with 16 bases in the middle. The length of the CDR3 is 14 residues. Germline V gives CDR1 MDHEN, CDR2 SYDVKM. This CDR3 reads CATNRQGLSYEQYF. The CDR3 nucleotides read TGTGCCACCAACCGACAGGGACTCTCCTACGAGCAGTACTTC.

Worth noting for this clonotype: Within a library made for alpha chains, this beta chain is off target, and its count is uninformative. The chain employs TRBV9 and TRBJ2-4; possible D gene TRBD1, 6 bases. Germline assignment: CDR1 SGDLS and CDR2 YYNGEE. The CDR3 sequence is 16 residues long. V was cut by 2 bases and J by 0 bases, with 12 bases left in between. The chain's CDR3 is CASSVGQMLAKNIQYF. The CDR3 coding sequence is TGTGCCAGCAGCGTTGGACAGATGCTAGCCAAAAACATTCAGTACTTC.

This clonotype was seen a handful of times. This beta chain is a stray sequence in a library constructed for alpha chains; its clone size is not meaningful. The chain is built from TRBV7-3 and TRBJ2-1; 7 nucleotides line up with TRBD1. Losses at the gene ends were 5 bases for V and 6 bases for J; bases not matched to a gene: 7. The CDR3 totals 14 residues. Germline CDR1 and CDR2: SGHTA and FQGTGA. DNA of the CDR3: TGTGCCAGCAGCCAAGGGACAGTACCCAATGAGCAGTTCTTC. It codes for CASSQGTVPNEQFF.

Regarding this clonotype: This beta chain is off target for a library built for alpha chains, so its abundance means little. The gene calls are TRBV20-1 and TRBJ2-7; 9 bases fit TRBD1. This CDR3 has 13 amino acids. V gave up 5 bases and J gave up 9 bases; unmatched junction bases: 11. Germline assignment: CDR1 DFQATT and CDR2 SNEGSKA (reference sequence). The CDR3 DNA sequence: TGCAGTGCTCATGCCGGGACAGGGTTTGGGCAGTACTTC. Protein: CSAHAGTGFGQYF.

This clonotype is classed as medium-sized. Because this beta chain is a stray read in a library intended to capture alpha chains, its abundance should not be given much weight. The chain employs TRBV3-1 and TRBJ2-3; 9 nucleotides agree with TRBD1. V trimming: 6 bases; J trimming: 2 bases; junction bases outside the gene matches: 3. This CDR3 contains 14 residues. The germline gives CDR1 LGHDT, CDR2 YNNKEL (reference sequence). Here the CDR3 DNA reads TGTGCCAGCAGATTACAGGGGGCCACAGATACGCAGTATTTT. It specifies CASRLQGATDTQYF.

For this clonotype: Since it is a stray read in a library aimed at alpha chains, this beta chain has a size that is not meaningful. V is TRBV9 and J is TRBJ2-2; perhaps TRBD2 as D (5 bases). V lost 3 bases and J lost 7, with 10 bases in between. The CDR3 is made up of 13 amino acids. Germline V gene sequence: CDR1 SGDLS, CDR2 YYNGEE. CDR3 loop: CASSEYGVGELFF. The CDR3 DNA sequence: TGTGCCAGCAGCGAGTACGGGGTCGGGGAGCTGTTTTTT. The entire variable domain, with the rest obtained from reference TRBV9 and TRBJ2-2, is as follows: DSGVTQTPKHLITATGQRVTLRCSPRSGDLSVYWYQQSLDQGLQFLIQYYNGEERAKGNILERFSAQQFPDLHSELNLSSLELGDSALYFCASSEYGVGELFFGEGSRLTVL.

Turning to this clonotype: This beta chain is an off-target read within a library intended for alpha chains, so its frequency means little. The CDR3 spells CASSYNGELFF. CDR3 DNA: TGTGCCAGCAGTTACAACGGGGAGCTGTTTTTT. The gene calls are TRBV6-5 and TRBJ2-2; the D is unclear. This CDR3 spans 11 amino acids. The germline gives CDR1 MNHEY, CDR2 SVGAGI. V lost 2 bases to trimming and J lost 7 bases, with 2 bases between them.

Regarding this clonotype: In a library made to pick up alpha chains, this beta chain is a stray read with a size that means little. The rearrangement joins TRBV2 to TRBJ2-1; D remains unclear. The germline V gene encodes CDR1 SNHLY and CDR2 FYNNEI. CDR3 length equals 11 residues. V lost 8 bases to trimming and J lost 4 bases, with 6 bases between them. CDR3 loop: CASQYYNEQFF. The CDR3 bases are TGTGCCAGCCAATATTACAATGAGCAGTTCTTC.